The 25 T cell receptor beta chains below were found in one sample sequenced in a study of blood T cell repertoires in COVID-19. The assay was immunoSEQ multiplex PCR, and TCRdb's table has in-frame clones only and misses some. In the table there are over 350,000 clones, approximately 89% of which are singletons. Source material: PBMCs or T cells enriched from blood (not recorded which). These receptors all stem from a woman aged 40 to 50 who had been exposed to COVID-19.

The CDR3 nucleotides are TGTGCCAGCAGTTCCCGGAGACAGGGGGCCAATCAGCCCCAGCATTTT. Its protein product is CASSSRRQGANQPQHF. The gene calls are TRBV6-2 or TRBV6-3 and TRBJ1-5, with 10 bases lining up with TRBD1. Germline V gene data show CDR1 as MNHEY and CDR2 as SVGEGT. Germline trimming cut 4 bases from V and 3 bases from J; bases unmatched to any gene: 6. The CDR3 has 16 amino acids.

This sequence joins TRBV5-1 and TRBJ1-2; D may be TRBD1 (6 bases). From germline, CDR1 is SGHRS and CDR2 YFSETQ. The length of the CDR3 is 13 residues. V dropped 0 bases and J dropped 7 bases, with 10 bases sitting between them. The CDR3 sequence is CASSLAQGFGYTF. The CDR3 region has the DNA TGCGCCAGCAGCTTGGCACAGGGATTTGGCTACACCTTC.

The chain is built from TRBV27 and TRBJ2-7, with 9 nucleotides matching TRBD2. CDR1 is MNHEY, CDR2 SMNVEV, per germline (reference sequence). The CDR3 length is 15 residues. V gave up 3 bases and J gave up 0 bases; unmatched junction bases: 3. The CDR3: CASSFLAGPSYEQYF. The CDR3 DNA reads as TGTGCCAGCAGTTTCCTAGCGGGACCCTCCTACGAGCAGTACTTC.

The V call is TRBV7-2, the J call TRBJ2-7, with TRBD2 matching over 9 bases. The CDR3 sequence is 15 residues long. Germline assignment: CDR1 SGHTA and CDR2 FQGNSA. With V trimmed by 2 bases and J by 5 bases, 7 bases remained unmatched. CDR3 amino acids: CASSLYQRGVHEQYF. The CDR3 bases are TGTGCCAGCAGCTTATATCAGCGGGGGGTCCACGAGCAGTACTTC.

The V gene is TRBV6-6, the J gene TRBJ1-5; 9 bases agree with TRBD1. This CDR3 is 20 amino acids long. Germline V gives CDR1 MNHNY, CDR2 SVGAGI (reference sequence). V shed 6 bases and J 0 bases; nucleotides not matched to a gene: 18. The CDR3 reads CASSLEIPGQGVYSNQPQHF. CDR3 nucleotides: TGTGCCAGCAGCCTTGAAATTCCGGGACAGGGTGTTTATAGCAATCAGCCCCAGCATTTT.

The chain carries TRBV6-2 or TRBV6-3 and TRBJ1-1; D not certain. V gave up 2 bases and J gave up 5 bases, with 12 bases separating them. The CDR3 sequence is 14 residues long. CDR1 is MNHEY and CDR2 is SVGEGT in the germline V gene. The CDR3 protein is CASSYPSRGTEAFF. The CDR3 DNA reads TGTGCCAGCAGTTACCCATCCCGGGGTACTGAAGCTTTCTTT.

The chain links TRBV30 to TRBJ2-1, with 9 bases that match TRBD2. V was clipped by 0 bases and J by 4 bases; unmatched bases: 4. CDR1 GTSNPN and CDR2 SVGIG come from the germline V gene (reference sequence). CDR3 length: 15 amino acids. The CDR3 spells CAWSVVAGGYNEQFF. For the CDR3, the DNA is TGTGCCTGGAGTGTGGTGGCGGGAGGGTACAATGAGCAGTTCTTC.

The genes are TRBV19 and TRBJ1-2, with 7 nucleotides matching TRBD1. CDR3 length equals 15 residues. Germline loops: CDR1 LNHDA, CDR2 SQIVND (reference sequence). V shed 6 bases and J 2 bases; nucleotides not matched to a gene: 9. This CDR3 is CASRRTGTENYGYTF. As DNA, the CDR3 is TGTGCCAGTAGACGTACCGGGACAGAAAACTATGGCTACACCTTC.

The chain employs TRBV6-6 and TRBJ1-6; weak D call: TRBD1 (5 bases). V lost 6 bases and J lost 6, with 18 bases in between. Germline V gives CDR1 MNHNY, CDR2 SVGAGI (reference sequence). The CDR3 has 16 amino acids. The CDR3 coding sequence is TGTGCCAGCAGGAAGGGGATGACCGGAGCTAATTCACCCCTCCACTTT. This gives the protein CASRKGMTGANSPLHF.

The genes are TRBV7-9 and TRBJ2-7; tentative D call: TRBD1 (5 bases). The germline V and J ends were trimmed by 2 bases and 3 bases, with 17 bases remaining between them. This CDR3 is 16 amino acids long. Germline loops: CDR1 SEHNR, CDR2 FQNEAQ (reference sequence). CDR3 protein: CASSLISSGRVYEQYF. CDR3 DNA sequence: TGTGCCAGCAGCTTAATCTCCTCGGGCAGGGTCTACGAGCAGTACTTC.

Written as DNA, the CDR3 is TGTGCCAGCAGCTTCACGGGCGGGAAGGGTGAAGCTTTCTTT. This translates into CASSFTGGKGEAFF. This chain uses TRBV25-1 with TRBJ1-1, with D hard to call. Germline values: CDR1 MGHDK, CDR2 SYGVNS. The CDR3 covers 14 residues. The germline V and J ends were trimmed by 6 bases and 7 bases, with 18 bases remaining between them.

This chain connects TRBV7-8 to TRBJ2-1, with TRBD1 matching 7 bases. This CDR3 comprises 14 residues. Germline assignment: CDR1 SGHVS and CDR2 FQNEAQ. Trimming at V came to 5 bases and at J to 5 bases, leaving 6 bases not matched to a gene. Here the CDR3 reads CASSPDRRNNEQFF. The CDR3 nucleotides are TGTGCCAGCAGCCCGGACAGGAGAAACAATGAGCAGTTCTTC.

This chain connects TRBV24-1 to TRBJ1-2, with D possibly being TRBD1 (6 bases). This CDR3 contains 16 residues. Germline V gene sequence: CDR1 KGHDR, CDR2 SFDVKD. V lost 3 bases to trimming and J lost 3 bases, with 16 bases between them. CDR3 in DNA: TGTGCCACCAGTGATCCCCGGGGGGGGCCCGACTATGGCTACACCTTC. Its translation: CATSDPRGGPDYGYTF.

V gene TRBV27 combines with J gene TRBJ1-3; 11 nucleotides line up with TRBD1. Trimming removed 3 bases from V and 2 bases from J; junction bases left unmatched: 6. Germline V gene sequence: CDR1 MNHEY, CDR2 SMNVEV (reference sequence). The CDR3 spans 17 residues. CDR3 DNA sequence: TGTGCCAGCAGTTTCGGACAGGGGGCAACGACTGGAAACACCATATATTTT. As protein: CASSFGQGATTGNTIYF.

The chain couples TRBV7-6 to TRBJ2-3; D unresolved. The CDR3 runs to 16 residues. Deletions cut 2 bases from V and 2 bases from J, with 14 bases between. CDR1 and CDR2 (germline): SGHVS, FNYEAQ. Here the CDR3 DNA reads TGTGCCAGCAGCTTATATCCTACCTCCTCCACAGATACGCAGTATTTT. Amino acids: CASSLYPTSSTDTQYF. Complete variable domain (other parts from reference TRBV7-6 and TRBJ2-3): GAGVSQSPRYKVTKRGQDVALRCDPISGHVSLYWYRQALGQGPEFLTYFNYEAQQDKSGLPNDRFSAERPEGSISTLTIQRTEQRDSAMYRCASSLYPTSSTDTQYFGPGTRLTVL.

V usage is TRBV5-1 and J usage is TRBJ2-2; D unclear. Germline loops: CDR1 SGHRS, CDR2 YFSETQ. This CDR3 has 15 residues. Trimming removed 5 bases at V and 6 bases at J, with 17 bases between. The CDR3 DNA sequence: TGCGCCAGCAGAAAAAACCCTCAAGCGTCCGGGGAGCTGTTTTTT. Amino acid sequence: CASRKNPQASGELFF.

This chain uses TRBV29-1 with TRBJ1-2, with D maybe TRBD1 (6 bases). This CDR3 has 14 residues. Trimming shortened V by 5 bases and J by 5 bases, and 18 bases separated the two germline ends. Germline V gives CDR1 SQVTM, CDR2 ANQGSEA. The CDR3 protein is CSVYGAGAGYGYTF. The CDR3 DNA follows: TGCAGCGTTTATGGGGCAGGGGCCGGGTATGGCTACACCTTC.

The chain uses TRBV6-6 and TRBJ1-2, with D uncertain. The germline CDR1 and CDR2 sequences are MNHNY and SVGAGI (reference sequence). The length of the CDR3 is 15 residues. V was clipped by 6 bases and J by 2 bases, with 16 bases between them. The CDR3 coding sequence is TGTGCCAGCAGGGGAGCCGCGAGACCGAACTATGGCTACACCTTC. It specifies CASRGAARPNYGYTF.

The chain employs TRBV4-1 and TRBJ1-2, with TRBD1 identical over 8 bases. CDR1 MGHRA and CDR2 YSYEKL come from the germline V gene. CDR3 length: 17 residues. J gave up 4 bases and V 0 bases, and 10 bases lay outside the gene matches. DNA for the CDR3: TGCGCCAGCAGCCAAGAGTGGGGACAGGTGGTGTTCTATGGCTACACCTTC. Residues: CASSQEWGQVVFYGYTF.

This clone was seen a few times. The CDR3 DNA sequence: TGTGCCAGCAGTTTAGGACAGCCCTATGGCTACACCTTC. Translating it yields CASSLGQPYGYTF. The chain carries TRBV27 and TRBJ1-2; maybe TRBD1 (6 bases). The CDR3 consists of 13 residues. Germline CDR1 and CDR2: MNHEY and SMNVEV (reference sequence). The germline V and J ends were trimmed by 2 bases and 4 bases, with 8 bases remaining between them.

The J gene is TRBJ1-1, the V gene TRBV5-6, with D unclear. The CDR3 sequence is 13 residues long. V shed 2 bases and J shed 6 bases, with 11 bases lying between them. Per germline, CDR1 SGHDT and CDR2 YYEEEE. The chain's CDR3 is CASSLFPLSEAFF. The DNA of the CDR3 is TGTGCCAGCAGCTTATTTCCTCTGTCTGAAGCTTTCTTT.

V is TRBV29-1 and J is TRBJ2-7; 10 bases fit TRBD1. The length of the CDR3 is 15 residues. The V gene's germline CDR1 is SQVTM and CDR2 ANQGSEA. V gave up 4 bases and J gave up 4 bases; unmatched junction bases: 10. The CDR3 loop reads CSVGSRDRGLYEQYF. Here the CDR3 DNA reads TGCAGCGTTGGGAGTAGGGACAGGGGTTTGTACGAGCAGTACTTC.

The chain has TRBV7-2 and TRBJ1-2; TRBD1 matches 8 bases. With 3 bases clipped from V and 8 bases from J, the junction kept 11 bases outside the gene matches. Germline CDR1 and CDR2: SGHTA and FQGNSA. CDR3 length equals 15 residues. The CDR3 loop is CASSLGVEDREGYTF. The DNA of the CDR3 is TGTGCCAGCAGCTTGGGGGTCGAGGACAGGGAGGGCTACACCTTC. The entire variable domain, with the rest obtained from reference TRBV7-2 and TRBJ1-2, is as follows: GAGVSQSPSNKVTEKGKDVELRCDPISGHTALYWYRQSLGQGLEFLIYFQGNSAPDKSGLPSDRFSAERTGGSVSTLTIQRTQQEDSAVYLCASSLGVEDREGYTFGSGTRLTVV.

The J gene is TRBJ2-7, the V gene TRBV5-1; 9 bases map to TRBD2. Germline V gene data show CDR1 as SGHRS and CDR2 as YFSETQ. There are 15 residues in the CDR3. Trimming at V came to 0 bases and at J to 2 bases, leaving 3 bases not matched to a gene. The CDR3, as DNA: TGCGCCAGCAGCTTGGATAGCGGGGGCCCCTACGAGCAGTACTTC. Amino acid sequence: CASSLDSGGPYEQYF.

This clone was recorded only once. The chain links TRBV4-2 to TRBJ2-3; possibly TRBD2 for D (7 bases). The CDR3 totals 17 residues. Deletions cut 0 bases from V and 5 bases from J, with 18 bases between. Germline V gives CDR1 LGHNA, CDR2 YNFKEQ. CDR3 nucleotides: TGTGCCAGCAGCCAAGATAAGGGGGAGGGCCGGGGAGATACGCAGTATTTT. Its translation is CASSQDKGEGRGDTQYF.